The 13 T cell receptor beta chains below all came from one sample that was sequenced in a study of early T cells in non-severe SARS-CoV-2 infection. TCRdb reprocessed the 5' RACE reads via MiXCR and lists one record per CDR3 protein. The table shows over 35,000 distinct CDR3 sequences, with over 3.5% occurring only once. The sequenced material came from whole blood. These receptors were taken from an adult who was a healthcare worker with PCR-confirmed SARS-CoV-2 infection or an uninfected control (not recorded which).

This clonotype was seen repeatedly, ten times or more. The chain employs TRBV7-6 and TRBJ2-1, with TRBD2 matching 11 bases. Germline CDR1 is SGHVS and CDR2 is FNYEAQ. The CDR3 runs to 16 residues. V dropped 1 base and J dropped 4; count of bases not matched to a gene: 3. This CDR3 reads CASSLGGTSGYNEQFF. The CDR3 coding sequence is TGTGCCAGCAGCTTAGGCGGGACTAGCGGTTACAATGAGCAGTTCTTC. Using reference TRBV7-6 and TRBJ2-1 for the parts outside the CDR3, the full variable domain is GAGVSQSPRYKVTKRGQDVALRCDPISGHVSLYWYRQALGQGPEFLTYFNYEAQQDKSGLPNDRFSAERPEGSISTLTIQRTEQRDSAMYRCASSLGGTSGYNEQFFGPGTRLTVL.

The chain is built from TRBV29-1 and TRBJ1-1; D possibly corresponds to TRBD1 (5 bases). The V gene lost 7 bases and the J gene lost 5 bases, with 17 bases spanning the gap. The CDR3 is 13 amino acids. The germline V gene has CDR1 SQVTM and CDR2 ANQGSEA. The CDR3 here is CSAWGDRETEAFF. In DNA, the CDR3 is TGCAGCGCCTGGGGGGATAGGGAAACTGAAGCTTTCTTT.

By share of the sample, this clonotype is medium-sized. Here the CDR3 reads CASSLQGNYGYTF. The CDR3 DNA follows: TGTGCCAGCAGCTTGCAGGGGAACTATGGCTACACCTTC. The chain joins TRBV5-5 to TRBJ1-2; TRBD1 might be the D (6 bases). The CDR3 contains 13 residues. With 1 base removed from V and 2 bases from J, the gap between germline ends came to 6 bases. CDR1 is SGHKS, CDR2 YYEKEE, per germline (reference sequence).

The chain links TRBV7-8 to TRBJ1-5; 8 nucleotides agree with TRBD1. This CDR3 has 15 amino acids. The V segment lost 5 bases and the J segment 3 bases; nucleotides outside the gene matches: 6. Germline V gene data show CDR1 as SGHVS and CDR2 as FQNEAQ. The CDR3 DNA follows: TGTGCCAGCAGCCCGGACAGGGTGAACAATCAGCCCCAGCATTTT. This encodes CASSPDRVNNQPQHF. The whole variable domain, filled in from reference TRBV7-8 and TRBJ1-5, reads GAGVSQSPRYKVAKRGQDVALRCDPISGHVSLFWYQQALGQGPEFLTYFQNEAQLDKSGLPSDRFFAERPEGSVSTLKIQRTQQEDSAVYLCASSPDRVNNQPQHFGDGTRLSIL.

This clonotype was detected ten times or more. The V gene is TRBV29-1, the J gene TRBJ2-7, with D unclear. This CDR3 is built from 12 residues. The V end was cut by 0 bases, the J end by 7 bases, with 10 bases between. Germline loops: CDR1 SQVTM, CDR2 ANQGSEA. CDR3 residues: CSVEDLPGEQYF. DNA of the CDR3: TGCAGCGTTGAAGATCTTCCTGGGGAGCAGTACTTC.

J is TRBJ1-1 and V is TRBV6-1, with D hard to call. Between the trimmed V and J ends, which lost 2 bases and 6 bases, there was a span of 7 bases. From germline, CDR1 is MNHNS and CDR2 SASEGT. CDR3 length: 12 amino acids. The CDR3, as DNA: TGTGCCAGCAGTGAAATCCGGTCTGAAGCTTTCTTT. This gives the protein CASSEIRSEAFF.

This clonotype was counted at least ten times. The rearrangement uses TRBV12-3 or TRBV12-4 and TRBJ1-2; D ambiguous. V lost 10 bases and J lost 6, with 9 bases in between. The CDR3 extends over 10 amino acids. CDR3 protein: CATRSNGYTF. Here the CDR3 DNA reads TGTGCCACCCGATCGAATGGCTACACCTTC.

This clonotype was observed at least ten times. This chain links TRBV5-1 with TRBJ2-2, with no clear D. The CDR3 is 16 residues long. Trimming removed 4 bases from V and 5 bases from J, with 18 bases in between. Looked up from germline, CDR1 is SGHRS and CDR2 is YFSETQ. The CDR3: CASSLPSTVSTGELFF. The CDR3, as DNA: TGCGCCAGCAGCCTACCCTCGACTGTTTCTACCGGGGAGCTGTTTTTT.

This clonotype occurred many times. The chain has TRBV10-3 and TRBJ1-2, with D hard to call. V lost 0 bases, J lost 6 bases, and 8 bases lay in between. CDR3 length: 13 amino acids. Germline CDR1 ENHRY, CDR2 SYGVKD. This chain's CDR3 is CAISESTADGYTF. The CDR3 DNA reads TGTGCCATCAGTGAGTCGACCGCTGATGGCTACACCTTC.

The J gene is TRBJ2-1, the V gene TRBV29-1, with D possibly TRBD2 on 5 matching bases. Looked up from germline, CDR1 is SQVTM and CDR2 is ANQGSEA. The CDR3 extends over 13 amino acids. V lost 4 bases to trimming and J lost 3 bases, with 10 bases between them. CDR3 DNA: TGCAGCGTTGGCCGTGAGGGCTACAATGAGCAGTTCTTC. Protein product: CSVGREGYNEQFF.

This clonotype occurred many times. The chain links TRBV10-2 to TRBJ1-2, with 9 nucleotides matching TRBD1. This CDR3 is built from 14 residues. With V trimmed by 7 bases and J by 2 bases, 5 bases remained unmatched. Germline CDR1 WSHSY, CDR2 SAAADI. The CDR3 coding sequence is TGCGCCAGCAAAGGGACAGGGCCCAACTATGGCTACACCTTC. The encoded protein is CASKGTGPNYGYTF.

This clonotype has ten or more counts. Here the CDR3 DNA reads TGTGCCACCAGTGATCCTTCCACCGGGGAGCTGTTTTTT. Residues: CATSDPSTGELFF. The chain has TRBV24-1 and TRBJ2-2, with unresolved D. The CDR3 consists of 13 residues. Trimming removed 3 bases at V and 4 bases at J, with 5 bases between. Germline V gene lookup returns CDR1 KGHDR and CDR2 SFDVKD.

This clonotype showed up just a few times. CDR3 DNA sequence: TGTGCCAGCAACGGACAGTTTAATCAGCCCCAGCATTTT. Translated, it gives CASNGQFNQPQHF. This chain uses TRBV6-6 with TRBJ1-5; tentative D call: TRBD1 (6 bases). Germline lookup yields CDR1 MNHNY and CDR2 SVGAGI (reference sequence). The CDR3 covers 13 residues. V lost 7 bases and J 4 bases, leaving 11 bases between the germline ends.